The 20 T cell receptor beta chains listed next were all sequenced from one sample in a study of T cells in Graves' hyperthyroidism and ophthalmopathy. There were TCR beta CDR3 regions amplified from RNA transcripts. The HTBI primer set served for first-round RT-PCR of the TCR CDR3. MiXCR, run by TCRdb on the multiplex PCR reads, gives a single entry per CDR3 protein. Of hundreds of thousands of distinct CDR3 sequences listed, around 13% are singletons. The sample comprised blood. All receptors derive from a woman in her late teens or twenties with Graves' hyperthyroidism.

This chain links TRBV10-3 with TRBJ1-5, with D possibly being TRBD1 (5 bases). The CDR3 runs 13 residues. Per the germline V gene, CDR1 is ENHRY and CDR2 is SYGVKD. The germline V and J ends were trimmed by 6 bases and 4 bases, with 10 bases remaining between them. In DNA, the CDR3 is TGTGCCATCAGCCCGACAGAAAATCAGCCCCAGCATTTT. Translation gives CAISPTENQPQHF.

Many counts were recorded for this clonotype. The gene calls are TRBV28 and TRBJ2-5, with 13 nucleotides matching TRBD2. The CDR3 spans 17 residues. In germline, CDR1 is MDHEN, CDR2 SYDVKM. Unmatched junction bases numbered 11, after V lost 6 bases and J lost 4 bases. The CDR3 coding sequence is TGTGCCAGCAGCACGGCCGGGACTAGCGGGATTGGAGAGACCCAGTACTTC. It encodes CASSTAGTSGIGETQYF.

This clonotype was seen ten or more times. V and J are TRBV30 and TRBJ1-1; perhaps TRBD1 as D (5 bases). Trimming took 3 bases from V and 4 from J, leaving 18 bases between them. CDR1 and CDR2 (germline): GTSNPN, SVGIG (reference sequence). This CDR3 is 15 amino acids long. CDR3 in DNA: TGTGCCTGGAGGGCCGGGACGGGGGGTGGCACTGAAGCTTTCTTT. Translated, it gives CAWRAGTGGGTEAFF.

This clonotype was seen at least ten times. This chain links TRBV2 with TRBJ2-3, with a possible D match to TRBD2 (5 bases). This CDR3 spans 15 amino acids. From germline, CDR1 is SNHLY and CDR2 FYNNEI. Trimming stripped 7 bases from V and 0 bases from J, with 14 bases between. The CDR3 spells CASKLGFLSTDTQYF. CDR3 sequence (DNA): TGTGCCAGCAAACTAGGGTTTTTAAGCACAGATACGCAGTATTTT.

The V call is TRBV4-3, the J call TRBJ2-1; D is possibly TRBD1 or TRBD2 (6 bases each). The CDR3 consists of 15 residues. The germline CDR1 and CDR2 sequences are LGHNA and YSLEER. V dropped 1 base and J dropped 5 bases, with 12 bases sitting between them. The CDR3 coding sequence is TGCGCCAGCAGCCAAGCCAGGGGACTTAACAATGAGCAGTTCTTC. Translated, it gives CASSQARGLNNEQFF.

This clonotype was recorded at least ten times. V usage is TRBV7-2 and J usage is TRBJ2-3; a weak D match, TRBD2 (5 bases). The germline CDR1 and CDR2 sequences are SGHTA and FQGNSA. The CDR3 is made up of 15 amino acids. Trimming left V 1 base short and J 5 bases short, with 13 bases between. This CDR3 reads CASSLVVREIDTQYF. As DNA, the CDR3 is TGTGCCAGCAGCTTAGTCGTTCGGGAAATAGATACGCAGTATTTT.

This sequence joins TRBV7-2 and TRBJ2-4, with D possibly matching TRBD2 (5 bases). Germline-derived CDR1 and CDR2 are SGHTA and FQGNSA. Deletions cut 5 bases from V and 1 base from J, with 15 bases between. The CDR3 length is 16 residues. This CDR3 reads CASSHLYRGAKNIQYF. CDR3 in DNA: TGTGCCAGCAGCCACCTCTATCGCGGGGCCAAAAACATTCAGTACTTC.

This clonotype occurred a few times. The chain links TRBV20-1 to TRBJ2-3; a weak D match, TRBD1 (5 bases). The germline V gene encodes CDR1 DFQATT and CDR2 SNEGSKA (reference sequence). The germline V and J ends were trimmed by 1 base and 4 bases, with 12 bases remaining between them. This CDR3 spans 14 amino acids. CDR3 region: CSARASTGPDTQYF. The CDR3 coding sequence is TGCAGTGCTAGAGCTTCCACAGGACCAGATACGCAGTATTTT.

This clonotype was detected a few times. V and J are TRBV30 and TRBJ2-7; 8 bases map to TRBD1. The CDR3 loop spans 15 amino acids. Germline-derived CDR1 and CDR2 are GTSNPN and SVGIG (reference sequence). Unmatched junction bases numbered 12, after V lost 2 bases and J lost 6 bases. CDR3 coding DNA: TGTGCCTGGAGTCCCCCCCGGGACAGGCCCCCCGAGCAGTACTTC. Translating it yields CAWSPPRDRPPEQYF.

The chain combines TRBV19 with TRBJ2-2; 7 positions agree with TRBD1. The V gene's germline CDR1 is LNHDA and CDR2 SQIVND (reference sequence). The CDR3 spans 14 residues. Trimming at V came to 1 base and at J to 4 bases, leaving 0 bases not matched to a gene. This chain's CDR3 is CASSIGTGTGELFF. The CDR3 region has the DNA TGTGCCAGTAGTATAGGGACAGGCACCGGGGAGCTGTTTTTT.

The CDR3: CASSYHDWIGTSSGANVLTF. The CDR3 bases are TGTGCCAGCAGTTACCACGATTGGATCGGTACAAGCTCTGGGGCCAACGTCCTGACTTTC. The genes are TRBV6-5 and TRBJ2-6; D is unclear. The CDR3 sequence is 20 residues long. V lost 2 bases and J lost 0, with 20 bases in between. Per germline, CDR1 MNHEY and CDR2 SVGAGI.

A word on this clonotype: Its ends do not fully match the called genes, so a read error is possible. The genes are TRBV13 and TRBJ2-5; D is unclear. This CDR3 is 13 amino acids long. Germline CDR1 PRHDT, CDR2 FYEKMQ (reference sequence). The CDR3 sequence is CAGSFLRQETQYF. The CDR3 bases are TGTGCCGGCAGCTTCCTTAGACAAGAGACCCAGTACTTC.

This clonotype has ten or more counts. The gene calls are TRBV20-1 and TRBJ1-6, with no clear D. The germline CDR1 and CDR2 sequences are DFQATT and SNEGSKA (reference sequence). Trimming removed 1 base from V and 3 bases from J, with 10 bases in between. The CDR3 sequence is 15 residues long. This CDR3 reads CSARVSSVYNSPLHF. In DNA, the CDR3 is TGCAGTGCTAGAGTTTCCAGCGTCTATAATTCACCCCTCCACTTT.

This chain connects TRBV18 to TRBJ2-7; D is undetermined. Per the germline V gene, CDR1 is KGHSH and CDR2 is LQKENI. The CDR3 extends over 13 amino acids. The V end was cut by 0 bases, the J end by 5 bases, with 8 bases between. The CDR3 loop reads CASSPPSKDEQYF. Written as DNA, the CDR3 is TGTGCCAGCTCACCACCTTCTAAGGACGAGCAGTACTTC.

Here the CDR3 reads CASSQDLLFPGPGRYF. CDR3 bases: TGTGCCAGCAGCCAAGATTTACTTTTTCCAGGACCGGGGCGGTACTTC. The V call is TRBV3-2, the J call TRBJ2-7; the D segment call TRBD1 is taken from the table without a DNA check. TRBV3-2 has pseudogene status. The CDR3 is 16 residues long.

The chain employs TRBV27 and TRBJ2-3; 14 bases map to TRBD2. CDR3 length: 16 residues. The trim removed 9 bases at V and 6 bases at J, leaving 11 bases unmatched. Germline CDR1 MNHEY, CDR2 SMNVEV (reference sequence). CDR3 loop: CARPSQTSGRADTQYF. CDR3 bases: TGTGCCAGACCCTCACAGACTAGCGGGAGGGCCGATACGCAGTATTTT.

This clonotype was picked up a small number of times. The chain recombines TRBV7-8 with TRBJ2-7; D call uncertain. Germline V lookup: CDR1 SGHVS, CDR2 FQNEAQ. The CDR3 is 14 residues long. With 4 bases removed from V and 2 bases from J, the gap between germline ends came to 12 bases. DNA of the CDR3: TGTGCCAGCAGCTCAGCAGACTTTCCCTACGAGCAGTACTTC. Its protein is CASSSADFPYEQYF.

This clonotype was found a few times. The chain carries TRBV19 and TRBJ2-7; D remains unclear. Trimming took 1 base from V and 2 from J, leaving 12 bases between them. Germline V gene sequence: CDR1 LNHDA, CDR2 SQIVND (reference sequence). CDR3 length: 15 residues. The CDR3 region is CASSIGAGFTYEQYF. CDR3 sequence (DNA): TGTGCCAGTAGTATAGGGGCCGGATTTACCTACGAGCAGTACTTC.

This clonotype was picked up a small number of times. The chain employs TRBV10-3 and TRBJ1-1; D is perhaps TRBD1 (6 bases). V was trimmed by 7 bases and J by 4 bases, leaving 13 bases between them. CDR3 length: 13 amino acids. The germline CDR1 and CDR2 sequences are ENHRY and SYGVKD. For the CDR3, the DNA is TGTGCCATCAATGGGGGGCTGGGCACTGAAGCTTTCTTT. It is translated as CAINGGLGTEAFF.

This clonotype showed up many times. This sequence joins TRBV30 and TRBJ2-5; D is unresolved. CDR1 is GTSNPN, CDR2 SVGIG, per germline (reference sequence). V was cut by 0 bases and J by 1 base, with 3 bases left in between. This CDR3 comprises 12 residues. The CDR3 is CAWSVGQETQYF. The CDR3, as DNA: TGTGCCTGGAGTGTAGGCCAAGAGACCCAGTACTTC.